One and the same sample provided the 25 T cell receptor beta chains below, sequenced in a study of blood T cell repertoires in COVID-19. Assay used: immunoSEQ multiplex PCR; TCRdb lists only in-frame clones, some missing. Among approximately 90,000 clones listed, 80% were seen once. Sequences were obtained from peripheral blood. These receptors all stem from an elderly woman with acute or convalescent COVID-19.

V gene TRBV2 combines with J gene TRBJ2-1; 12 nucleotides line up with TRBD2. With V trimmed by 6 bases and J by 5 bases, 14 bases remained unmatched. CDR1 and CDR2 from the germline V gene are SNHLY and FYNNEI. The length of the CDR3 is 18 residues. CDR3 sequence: CASRNSPGTSGYHNEQFF. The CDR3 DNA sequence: TGTGCCAGCAGAAATTCCCCAGGGACTAGCGGGTATCACAATGAGCAGTTCTTC.

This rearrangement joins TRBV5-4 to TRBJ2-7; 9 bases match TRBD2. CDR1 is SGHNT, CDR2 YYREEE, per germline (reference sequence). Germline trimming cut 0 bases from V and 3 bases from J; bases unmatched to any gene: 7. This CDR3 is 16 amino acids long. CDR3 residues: CASSLGSSGVLYEQYF. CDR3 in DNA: TGTGCCAGCAGCTTGGGATCTAGCGGGGTCCTCTACGAGCAGTACTTC.

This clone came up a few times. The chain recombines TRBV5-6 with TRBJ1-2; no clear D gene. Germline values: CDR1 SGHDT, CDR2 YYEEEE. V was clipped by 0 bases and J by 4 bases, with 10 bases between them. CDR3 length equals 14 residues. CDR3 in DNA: TGTGCCAGCAGCTTGGGGACTACAATCTATGGCTACACCTTC. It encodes CASSLGTTIYGYTF.

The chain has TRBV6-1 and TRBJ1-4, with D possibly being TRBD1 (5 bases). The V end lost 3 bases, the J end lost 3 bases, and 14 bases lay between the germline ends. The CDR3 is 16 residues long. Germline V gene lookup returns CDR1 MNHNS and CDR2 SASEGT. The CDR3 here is CASSERLGLANEKLFF. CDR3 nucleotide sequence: TGTGCCAGCAGTGAGCGGCTGGGGCTGGCTAATGAAAAACTGTTTTTT.

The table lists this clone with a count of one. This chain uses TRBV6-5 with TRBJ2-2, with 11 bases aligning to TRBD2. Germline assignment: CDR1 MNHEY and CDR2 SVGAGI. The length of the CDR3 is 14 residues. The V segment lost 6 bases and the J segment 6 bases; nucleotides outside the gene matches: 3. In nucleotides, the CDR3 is TGTGCCAGCAGGCTAGCGGGGGGTCCCGGGGAGCTGTTTTTT. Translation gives CASRLAGGPGELFF.

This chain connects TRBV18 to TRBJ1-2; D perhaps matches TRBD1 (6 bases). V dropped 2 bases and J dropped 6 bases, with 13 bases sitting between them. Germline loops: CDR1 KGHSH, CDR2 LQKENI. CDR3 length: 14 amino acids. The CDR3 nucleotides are TGTGCCAGCTCACCATCAGGGGCCGGAGATGGCTACACCTTC. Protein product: CASSPSGAGDGYTF.

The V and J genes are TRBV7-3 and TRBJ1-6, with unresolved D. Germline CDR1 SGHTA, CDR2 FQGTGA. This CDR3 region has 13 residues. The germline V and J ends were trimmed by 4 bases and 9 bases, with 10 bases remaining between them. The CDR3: CASSSSLISPLHF. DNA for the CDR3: TGTGCCAGCAGCTCATCACTGATTTCACCCCTCCACTTT. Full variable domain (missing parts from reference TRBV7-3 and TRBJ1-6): GAGVSQTPSNKVTEKGKYVELRCDPISGHTALYWYRQSLGQGPEFLIYFQGTGAADDSGLPNDRFFAVRPEGSVSTLKIQRTERGDSAVYLCASSSSLISPLHFGNGTRLTVT.

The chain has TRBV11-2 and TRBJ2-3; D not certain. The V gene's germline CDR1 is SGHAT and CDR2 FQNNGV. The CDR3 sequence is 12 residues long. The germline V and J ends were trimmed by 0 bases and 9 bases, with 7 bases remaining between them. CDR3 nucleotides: TGTGCCAGCAGCTTAGAGGGCCCCACGCAGTATTTT. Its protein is CASSLEGPTQYF.

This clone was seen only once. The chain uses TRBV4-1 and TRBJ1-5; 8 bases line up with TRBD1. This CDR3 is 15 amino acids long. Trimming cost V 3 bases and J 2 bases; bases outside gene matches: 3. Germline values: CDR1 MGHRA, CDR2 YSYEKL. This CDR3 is CASSHGQGGNQPQHF. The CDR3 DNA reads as TGCGCCAGCAGCCATGGACAGGGTGGCAATCAGCCCCAGCATTTT.

The CDR3: CASSLDRGREAFF. The CDR3 DNA is TGTGCCAGTAGTCTGGACAGGGGACGTGAAGCTTTCTTT. This chain uses TRBV19 with TRBJ1-1; 9 bases map to TRBD1. Trimming took 5 bases from V and 7 from J; bases not matched to a gene: 5. Looked up from germline, CDR1 is LNHDA and CDR2 is SQIVND (reference sequence). The length of the CDR3 is 13 residues. Variable domain in full (rest from reference TRBV19 and TRBJ1-1): DGGITQSPKYLFRKEGQNVTLSCEQNLNHDAMYWYRQDPGQGLRLIYYSQIVNDFQKGDIAEGYSVSREKKESFPLTVTSAQKNPTAFYLCASSLDRGREAFFGQGTRLTVV.

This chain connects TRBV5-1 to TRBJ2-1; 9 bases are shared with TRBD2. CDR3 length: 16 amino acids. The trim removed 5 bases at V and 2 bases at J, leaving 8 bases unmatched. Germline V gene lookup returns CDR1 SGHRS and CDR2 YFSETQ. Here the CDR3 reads CASRVGPSGTYNEQFF. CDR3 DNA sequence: TGCGCCAGCAGAGTCGGGCCTAGCGGGACCTACAATGAGCAGTTCTTC.

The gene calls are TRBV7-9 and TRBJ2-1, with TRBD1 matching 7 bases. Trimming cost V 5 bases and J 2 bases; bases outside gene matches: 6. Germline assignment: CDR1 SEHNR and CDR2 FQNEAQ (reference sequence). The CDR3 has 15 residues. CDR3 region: CASSQDRATYNEQFF. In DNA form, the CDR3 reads TGTGCCAGCAGCCAAGACAGGGCAACCTACAATGAGCAGTTCTTC. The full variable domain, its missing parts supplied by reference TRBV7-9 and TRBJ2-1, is DTGVSQNPRHKITKRGQNVTFRCDPISEHNRLYWYRQTLGQGPEFLTYFQNEAQLEKSRLLSDRFSAERPKGSFSTLEIQRTEQGDSAMYLCASSQDRATYNEQFFGPGTRLTVL.

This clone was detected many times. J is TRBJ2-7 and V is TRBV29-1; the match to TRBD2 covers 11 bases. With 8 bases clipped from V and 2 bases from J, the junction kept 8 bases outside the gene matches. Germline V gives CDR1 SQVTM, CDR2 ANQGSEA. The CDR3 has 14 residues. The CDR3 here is CSLNGTSGPYEQYF. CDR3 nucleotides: TGCAGCCTTAACGGGACTAGCGGACCCTACGAGCAGTACTTC.

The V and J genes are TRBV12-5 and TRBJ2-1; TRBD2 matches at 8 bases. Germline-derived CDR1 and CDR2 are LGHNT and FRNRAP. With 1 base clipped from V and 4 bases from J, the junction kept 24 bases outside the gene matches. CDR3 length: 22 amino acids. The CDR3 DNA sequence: TGTGCTAGTGGTTTGGCCCTAAGTAATCCACTACTACTAGCGGAAGATTACAATGAGCAGTTCTTC. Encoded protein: CASGLALSNPLLLAEDYNEQFF.

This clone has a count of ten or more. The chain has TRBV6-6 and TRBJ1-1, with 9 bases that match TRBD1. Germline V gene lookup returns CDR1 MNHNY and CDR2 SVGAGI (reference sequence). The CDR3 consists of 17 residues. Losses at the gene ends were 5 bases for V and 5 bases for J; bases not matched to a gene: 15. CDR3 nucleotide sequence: TGTGCCAGCAGTCTCCGAAGATTACAGGGGGCGTATACTGAAGCTTTCTTT. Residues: CASSLRRLQGAYTEAFF.

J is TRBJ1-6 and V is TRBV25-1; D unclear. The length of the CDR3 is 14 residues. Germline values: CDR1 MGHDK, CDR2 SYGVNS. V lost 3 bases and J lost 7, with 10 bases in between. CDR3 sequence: CASSDLRANSPLHF. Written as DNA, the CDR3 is TGTGCCAGCAGTGACCTTCGAGCGAATTCACCCCTCCACTTT.

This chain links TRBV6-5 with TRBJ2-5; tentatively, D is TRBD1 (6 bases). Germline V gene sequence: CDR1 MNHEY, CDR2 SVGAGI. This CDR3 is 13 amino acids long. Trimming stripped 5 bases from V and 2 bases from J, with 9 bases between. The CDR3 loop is CASSRQAQETQYF. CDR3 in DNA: TGTGCCAGCAGTCGACAGGCTCAAGAGACCCAGTACTTC.

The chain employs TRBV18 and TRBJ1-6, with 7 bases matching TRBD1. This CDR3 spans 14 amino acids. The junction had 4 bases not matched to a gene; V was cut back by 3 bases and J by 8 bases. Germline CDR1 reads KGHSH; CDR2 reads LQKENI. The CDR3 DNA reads TGTGCCAGCTCACCCAGGGGGTCGGATTCACCCCTCCACTTT. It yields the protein CASSPRGSDSPLHF.

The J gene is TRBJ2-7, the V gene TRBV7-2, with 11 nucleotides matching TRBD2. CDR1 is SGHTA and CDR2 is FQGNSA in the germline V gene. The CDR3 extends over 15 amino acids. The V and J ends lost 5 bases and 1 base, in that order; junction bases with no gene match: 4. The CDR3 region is CASSRTSGLSYEQYF. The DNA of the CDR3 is TGTGCCAGCAGCCGGACTAGCGGGTTGTCCTACGAGCAGTACTTC.

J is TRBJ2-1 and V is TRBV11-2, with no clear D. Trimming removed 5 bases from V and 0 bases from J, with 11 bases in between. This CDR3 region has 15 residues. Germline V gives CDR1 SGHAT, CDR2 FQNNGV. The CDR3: CASSPRLGSYNEQFF. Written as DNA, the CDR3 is TGTGCCAGCAGCCCCCGACTGGGCTCCTACAATGAGCAGTTCTTC.

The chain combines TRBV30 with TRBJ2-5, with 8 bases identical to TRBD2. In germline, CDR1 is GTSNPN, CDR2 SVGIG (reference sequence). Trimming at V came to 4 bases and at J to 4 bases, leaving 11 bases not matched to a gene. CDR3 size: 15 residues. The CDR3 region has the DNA TGTGCCTGGACCCCAATAGCGGGGTCAAGAGAGACCCAGTACTTC. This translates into CAWTPIAGSRETQYF.

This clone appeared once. CDR3 sequence: CASRWSGTDTQYF. CDR3 coding DNA: TGTGCCAGCAGATGGTCGGGCACAGATACGCAGTATTTT. The chain combines TRBV27 with TRBJ2-3; D call uncertain. The CDR3 is made up of 13 amino acids. Germline lookup yields CDR1 MNHEY and CDR2 SMNVEV (reference sequence). V was trimmed by 6 bases and J by 1 base, leaving 8 bases between them.

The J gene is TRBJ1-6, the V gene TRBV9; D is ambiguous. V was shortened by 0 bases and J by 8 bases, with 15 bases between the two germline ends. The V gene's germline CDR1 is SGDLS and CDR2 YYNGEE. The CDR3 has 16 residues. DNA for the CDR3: TGTGCCAGCAGCGTAGGTGGAGGGATATTCGATTCACCCCTCCACTTT. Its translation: CASSVGGGIFDSPLHF. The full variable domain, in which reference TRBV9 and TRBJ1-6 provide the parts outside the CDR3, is DSGVTQTPKHLITATGQRVTLRCSPRSGDLSVYWYQQSLDQGLQFLIQYYNGEERAKGNILERFSAQQFPDLHSELNLSSLELGDSALYFCASSVGGGIFDSPLHFGNGTRLTVT.

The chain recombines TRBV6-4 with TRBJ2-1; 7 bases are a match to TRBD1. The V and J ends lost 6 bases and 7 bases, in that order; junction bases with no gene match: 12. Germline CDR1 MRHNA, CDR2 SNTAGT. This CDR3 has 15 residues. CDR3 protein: CASSPGTVVVNEQFF. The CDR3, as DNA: TGTGCCAGCAGCCCCGGGACAGTGGTAGTGAATGAGCAGTTCTTC.

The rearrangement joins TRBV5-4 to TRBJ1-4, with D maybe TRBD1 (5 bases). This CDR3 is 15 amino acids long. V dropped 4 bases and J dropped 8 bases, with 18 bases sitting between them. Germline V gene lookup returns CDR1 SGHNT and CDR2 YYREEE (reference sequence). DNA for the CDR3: TGTGCCAGCAGCACGGGCGGGGCGGATTTCGAAAAACTGTTTTTT. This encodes CASSTGGADFEKLFF.